This T cell receptor (beta chain) was recovered during a study of regulatory T cells in long-lasting Graves disease. The study, taken as a whole, reports: TRBV28, TRBJ1-2 and TRBJ2-5 were segments that persistent disease favored. Possibly, accuracy suffered from the small sample size.

The time point was: persistent/refractory GD, antithyroid drugs over 5 years with positive TRAb. PBMC RNA was the source of the TCR library. EDTA tubes were used for drawing around 9 milliliters of peripheral blood. The CDR3 extends over 16 amino acids. Germline CDR1 MGHDK, CDR2 SYGVNS. V was trimmed by 0 bases and J by 5 bases, leaving 13 bases between them. Relying on iRepertoire HTBI primers and Arm-PCR of CDR3 regions, the team built TCR beta libraries. In the source study's methods: The study identified more than 55 TRBV and 14 to 15 TRBJ segments across samples. TCRdb processed the multiplex PCR reads anew with MiXCR; each CDR3 protein has one entry. V and J calls and clone size were set by TCRdb, not the authors. The table includes 600,000 to 850,000 distinct CDR3 sequences, about 32% detected once. This clonotype was recorded a few times. Its cognate antigen is unknown.

The clonotype was recovered from a female donor with Graves disease. J is TRBJ2-2 and V is TRBV25-1; D perhaps matches TRBD2 (5 bases). The starting material was peripheral blood mononuclear cells (PBMCs), obtained when the disease was refractory, from a patient treated with antithyroid drugs. The CDR3 loop is CASSEYTVGRTGELFF. DNA for the CDR3: TGTGCCAGCAGTGAATATACGGTTGGGAGAACCGGGGAGCTGTTTTTT.